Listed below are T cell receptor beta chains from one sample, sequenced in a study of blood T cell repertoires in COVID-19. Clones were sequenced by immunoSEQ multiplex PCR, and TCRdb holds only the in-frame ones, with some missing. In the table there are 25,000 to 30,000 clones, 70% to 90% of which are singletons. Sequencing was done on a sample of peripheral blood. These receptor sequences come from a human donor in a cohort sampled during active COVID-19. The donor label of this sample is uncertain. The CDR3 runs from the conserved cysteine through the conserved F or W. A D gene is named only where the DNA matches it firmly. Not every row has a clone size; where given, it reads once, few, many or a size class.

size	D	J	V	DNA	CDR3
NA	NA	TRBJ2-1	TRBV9	TGTGCCAGCAGCGCCCCCTCGGGTGGGTTCTCCTACAATGAGCAGTTCTTC	CASSAPSGGFSYNEQFF
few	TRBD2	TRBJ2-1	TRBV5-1	TGCGCCAGCAGTTCGGGGCTAGCGGGTGAGCAGTTCTTC	CASSSGLAGEQFF
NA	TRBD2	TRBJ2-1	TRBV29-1	TGCAGCGCGGAGGGGACTAGCGGGAGGGCCCGCGAGATACAGAATGAGCAGTTCTTC	CSAEGTSGRAREIQNEQFF
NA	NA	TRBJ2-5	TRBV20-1	TGCAGTGCTAGAGATAAAGAGACCCAGTACTTC	CSARDKETQYF
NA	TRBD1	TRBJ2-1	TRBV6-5	TGTGCCAGCAGAAGGGACAGCTCCTACAATGAGCAGTTCTTC	CASRRDSSYNEQFF
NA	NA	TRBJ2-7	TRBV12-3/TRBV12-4	TGTGCCAACAGTTTCCTCGACAGATACGAGCAGTACTTC	CANSFLDRYEQYF
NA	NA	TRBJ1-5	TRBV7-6	TGTGCCAGCAGCCTCCTAACAAGGGGAAGCAATCAGCCCCAGCATTTT	CASSLLTRGSNQPQHF
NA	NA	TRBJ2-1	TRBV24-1	TGTGCCACCAGTGATGAACAAGGGGGCTCCTACAATGAGCAGTTCTTC	CATSDEQGGSYNEQFF
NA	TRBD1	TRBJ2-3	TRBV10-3	TGTGCCATCAGTGACAGGGGGCAAGATACGCAGTATTTT	CAISDRGQDTQYF
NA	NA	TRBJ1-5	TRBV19	TGTGCCAGTAGTATAGAGGCCCGGGGTCAGCCCCAGCATTTT	CASSIEARGQPQHF
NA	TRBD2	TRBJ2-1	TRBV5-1	TGCGCCAGCAGCGTGCTAGCGGGAGGTTCATTTGAGCAGTTCTTC	CASSVLAGGSFEQFF
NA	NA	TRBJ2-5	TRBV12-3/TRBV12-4	TGTGCCAGCAGTTTGGGCGAGACCCAGTACTTC	CASSLGETQYF
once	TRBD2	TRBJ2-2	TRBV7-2	TGTGCCAGCAGCTTAGTAGCGGGGGTCACCGGGGAGCTGTTTTTT	CASSLVAGVTGELFF
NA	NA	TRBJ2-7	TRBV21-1	TGTGCCAGCCCTTCGGTCTGCGGGGACGCCTACGAGCAGTACTTC	CASPSVCGDAYEQYF
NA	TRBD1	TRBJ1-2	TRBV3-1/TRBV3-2	TGTGCCAGCAGCCAAGGGACAGGCTATAACTATGGCTACACCTTC	CASSQGTGYNYGYTF
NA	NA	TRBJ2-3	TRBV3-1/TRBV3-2	TGTGCCAGCAGCCGGGGCAACACAGATACGCAGTATTTT	CASSRGNTDTQYF
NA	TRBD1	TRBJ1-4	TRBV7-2	TGTGCCAGCAGCTTAAACAGGGGGAATGAAAAACTGTTTTTT	CASSLNRGNEKLFF
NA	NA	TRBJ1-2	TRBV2	TGTGCCAGATTGGATTTACAGGGTAGGGGTGGCTACACCTTC	CARLDLQGRGGYTF
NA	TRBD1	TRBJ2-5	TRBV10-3	TGTGCCATCAGTGACCCCCGGGACAGGGGTCGGGAGACCCAGTACTTC	CAISDPRDRGRETQYF
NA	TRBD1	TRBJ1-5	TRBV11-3	TGTGCCAGCAGCCCGGGACAGAGTCAGCCCCAGCATTTT	CASSPGQSQPQHF
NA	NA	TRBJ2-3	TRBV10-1	TGCGCCAGCAGTGAGGGGACAAGCACAGATACGCAGTATTTT	CASSEGTSTDTQYF
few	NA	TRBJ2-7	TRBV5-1	TGCGCCAGCAGCTTGTCCACAGAGCCTCTTGAGCAGTACTTC	CASSLSTEPLEQYF
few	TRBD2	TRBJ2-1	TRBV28	TGTGCCAGCATGACTAGCGGGAAGGGGTCCTACAATGAGCAGTTCTTC	CASMTSGKGSYNEQFF
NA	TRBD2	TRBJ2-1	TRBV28	TGTGCCAGCAGTCCCGGACTAGCGGGAGGGTTTTTGAGCAATGAGCAGTTCTTC	CASSPGLAGGFLSNEQFF
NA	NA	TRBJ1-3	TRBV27	TGTGCCAGCAGTCCTCAGGGTATCTCTGGAAACACCATATATTTT	CASSPQGISGNTIYF
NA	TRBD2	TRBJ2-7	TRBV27	TGTGCCAGCAGCCGCGGGGGGGGCTTCTCCTACGAGCAGTACTTC	CASSRGGGFSYEQYF
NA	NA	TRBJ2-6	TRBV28	TGTGCCAGCAGCTACCGAGGACTGCCGTCCTCTGGGGCCAACGTCCTGACTTTC	CASSYRGLPSSGANVLTF
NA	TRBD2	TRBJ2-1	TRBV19	TGTGCCAGTAGTAGGCCCGGACTAGCCGGCGGGTACAATGAGCAGTTCTTC	CASSRPGLAGGYNEQFF
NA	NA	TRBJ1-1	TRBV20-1	TGCAGTGCTAGTAAGGACCGGGATGAAGCTTTCTTT	CSASKDRDEAFF
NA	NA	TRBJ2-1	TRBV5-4	TGTGCCAGCAGCACCCTTATTAGCGGTGAGCAGTTCTTC	CASSTLISGEQFF
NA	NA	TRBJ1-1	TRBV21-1	TGTGCCATCCCGGCCGGGGGTATAAACACTGAAGCTTTCTTT	CAIPAGGINTEAFF
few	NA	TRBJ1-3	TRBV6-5	TGTGCCAGCAGTTTAATCGGCTCTGGAAACACCATATATTTT	CASSLIGSGNTIYF
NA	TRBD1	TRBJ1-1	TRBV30	TGTGCCTGGACCCGGGGGACAGGGAGAACTGAAGCTTTCTTT	CAWTRGTGRTEAFF
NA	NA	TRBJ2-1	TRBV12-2	TGTGCAAGTCGCTTAGTTCCTAGCGGGAGGTTAATCTACAATGAGCAGTTCTTC	CASRLVPSGRLIYNEQFF
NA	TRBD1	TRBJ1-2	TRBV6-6	TGTGCCAGCAGTGCCCGGGACAGGGTCTATGTGGGCTACACCTTC	CASSARDRVYVGYTF